The sequence of this TCR beta chain was determined in a study of CD8 T cells in ankylosing spondylitis. The V gene end was trimmed by 5 bases and the J gene end by 0 bases; junction bases not matched to a gene: 7. Looked up from germline, CDR1 is DFQATT and CDR2 is SNEGSKA (reference sequence). This CDR3 contains 16 residues. This clonotype occurred a few times. The antigen is not known. The TCR beta libraries were generated through quantitative 5'-RACE incorporating molecular barcodes. TCRdb analysed the 5' RACE reads with MiXCR anew, one entry per CDR3 protein. The data contain about 240,000 distinct CDR3 sequences, 20% to 30% of them seen just once; the ten biggest clones take up over 0.55%. Study-level results: Significant enrichment of disease-linked clones was reportedly seen in matched ankylosing spondylitis synovial fluid. Several highly homologous variants made up a TCR beta motif that seemed to typify ankylosing spondylitis blood.

The chain has TRBV20-1 and TRBJ2-1; 10 nucleotides align to TRBD2. The receptor was isolated from a male donor with ankylosing spondylitis or in good health (not recorded which). The sample was blood, either unsorted or a sorted T cell fraction (not recorded which). CDR3 nucleotide sequence: TGCAGTGCTCCGCCTAGCGGGGGAGACTCCTACAATGAGCAGTTCTTC. Its protein product is CSAPPSGGDSYNEQFF.